The rows below give T cell receptor beta chains drawn from one sample of a study of cytomegalovirus exposure and HLA in healthy donors. Generated by immunoSEQ multiplex PCR, the TCRdb table keeps only in-frame clones and is missing some. In the table there are roughly 140,000 clones, approximately 93% of which are singletons. What was sequenced was PBMCs. The receptors here all came from a man aged 18 to 35 in good health and CMV-seronegative. The CDR3 runs from the conserved cysteine through the conserved F or W. D genes are given only for firm matches. Not all rows give a size; the values are once, few, many and, for expanded clones, a class.

TRBV5-1	TRBD1	NA	TRBJ1-4	CASSPGTDYEKLFF	TGCGCCAGCAGCCCTGGGACAGATTATGAAAAACTGTTTTTT
TRBV11-2	NA	NA	TRBJ2-7	CASSLGHYEQYF	TGTGCCAGCAGCTTGGGGCACTACGAGCAGTACTTC
TRBV7-8	TRBD1	NA	TRBJ1-6	CASSSRDRVSAYNSPLHF	TGTGCCAGCAGCTCCCGGGACAGGGTCTCCGCCTATAATTCACCCCTCCACTTT
TRBV30	NA	once	TRBJ2-1	CAWSVRGTLNNEQFF	TGTGCCTGGAGTGTTCGGGGGACCCTAAACAATGAGCAGTTCTTC
TRBV7-9	TRBD1	NA	TRBJ1-6	CASSSQGQGVSPLHF	TGTGCCAGCAGCTCCCAGGGACAGGGAGTTTCACCCCTCCACTTT
TRBV30	TRBD1	NA	TRBJ2-7	CAWSEATGGVYEQYF	TGTGCCTGGAGTGAAGCAACAGGGGGTGTCTACGAGCAGTACTTC
TRBV7-2	NA	NA	TRBJ1-2	CASSPSTRNYTF	TGTGCCAGCAGCCCATCGACACGAAACTACACCTTC
TRBV2	NA	NA	TRBJ1-1	CASRGRGEAFF	TGTGCCAGCAGGGGTAGGGGGGAAGCTTTCTTT
TRBV9	NA	NA	TRBJ1-2	CASSGLNYGYTF	TGTGCCAGCAGCGGGCTTAACTATGGCTACACCTTC
TRBV7-9	NA	NA	TRBJ1-2	CASSSYYGYTF	TGTGCCAGCAGCTCATACTATGGCTACACCTTC
TRBV9	TRBD1	once	TRBJ2-5	CASSSRRTGENQETQYF	TGTGCCAGCAGCTCGCGCCGGACAGGGGAGAACCAAGAGACCCAGTACTTC
TRBV13	NA	NA	TRBJ2-3	CASSVRLGSTDTQYF	TGTGCCAGCAGCGTCAGACTAGGAAGCACAGATACGCAGTATTTT
TRBV11-3	NA	NA	TRBJ2-3	CASTYTWEYTDTQYF	TGTGCCAGCACCTATACCTGGGAGTACACAGATACGCAGTATTTT
TRBV9	TRBD2	NA	TRBJ2-3	CASSARTSASTDTQYF	TGTGCCAGCAGTGCTAGGACTAGCGCATCCACAGATACGCAGTATTTT
TRBV9	TRBD1	NA	TRBJ2-6	CASSVGQGAPSGANVLTF	TGTGCCAGCAGCGTCGGACAGGGGGCACCCTCTGGGGCCAACGTCCTGACTTTC
TRBV30	NA	NA	TRBJ2-7	CAWNQGPSYEQYF	TGTGCCTGGAATCAGGGGCCCTCCTACGAGCAGTACTTC
TRBV6-5	TRBD1	NA	TRBJ2-7	CASSSNRGSYEQYF	TGTGCCAGCAGTTCCAACAGGGGCTCCTACGAGCAGTACTTC
TRBV2	TRBD1	NA	TRBJ1-5	CASSVPLGGEGNQPQHF	TGTGCCAGCAGTGTTCCCCTAGGGGGCGAGGGAAATCAGCCCCAGCATTTT
TRBV14	NA	NA	TRBJ1-3	CASSQDADTLGNTIYF	TGTGCCAGCAGCCAAGATGCAGACACTCTTGGAAACACCATATATTTT
TRBV5-1	NA	NA	TRBJ1-5	CASAAGGGQPQHF	TGCGCCAGCGCTGCGGGAGGAGGACAGCCCCAGCATTTT
TRBV5-1	TRBD2	NA	TRBJ2-5	CASSMSGTSKETQYF	TGCGCCAGCAGCATGAGCGGGACTAGCAAGGAGACCCAGTACTTC
TRBV7-9	NA	NA	TRBJ2-3	CASSLVAGIGPDTQYF	TGTGCCAGCAGCTTAGTTGCGGGGATCGGCCCAGATACGCAGTATTTT
TRBV30	NA	NA	TRBJ1-2	CAWSVAGPGNYGYTF	TGTGCCTGGAGTGTGGCGGGGCCGGGTAACTATGGCTACACCTTC
TRBV25-1	TRBD2	once	TRBJ2-3	CASSVIAGVVADTQYF	TGTGCCAGCAGTGTAATAGCGGGAGTGGTGGCAGATACGCAGTATTTT